Below are 20 T cell receptor beta chains sequenced from a single sample in a study of T cells in Graves' hyperthyroidism and ophthalmopathy. There were TCR beta CDR3 regions amplified from RNA transcripts. The TCR CDR3 was amplified in a first-round RT-PCR using the HTBI primer set. TCRdb redid the calling of the multiplex PCR reads with MiXCR, one entry per CDR3 protein. The sample shows some 340,000 distinct CDR3 sequences, roughly an eighth of them seen only once. Input material: blood. Receptors were obtained from a woman in her thirties or forties with Graves' ophthalmopathy.

The chain has TRBV30 and TRBJ2-5; no definite D call. V gave up 0 bases and J gave up 2 bases, with 10 bases separating them. There are 14 residues in the CDR3. CDR1 is GTSNPN, CDR2 SVGIG, per germline (reference sequence). Written as DNA, the CDR3 is TGTGCCTGGAGTGTAGGGTCGGGTCAAGAGACCCAGTACTTC. It yields the protein CAWSVGSGQETQYF.

This clonotype was observed many times. V is TRBV6-5 and J is TRBJ1-1; TRBD1 might be the D (5 bases). This CDR3 spans 19 amino acids. CDR1 and CDR2 (germline): MNHEY, SVGAGI. Trimming removed 2 bases from V and 1 base from J, with 23 bases in between. This chain's CDR3 is CASSYVGVDWGMGNTEAFF. The CDR3 DNA follows: TGTGCCAGCAGTTACGTGGGGGTAGATTGGGGTATGGGGAACACTGAAGCTTTCTTT.

As to this clonotype: A much larger clone lies a single base off, so this may be a read error. The chain joins TRBV9 to TRBJ2-7; D might be TRBD2 (6 bases). V shed 0 bases and J shed 9 bases, with 16 bases lying between them. Per germline, CDR1 SGDLS and CDR2 YYNGEE. This CDR3 contains 14 residues. The CDR3 sequence is CASSVEPELAVQYF. The DNA of the CDR3 is TGTGCCAGCAGCGTAGAGCCGGAACTAGCAGTGCAGTACTTC.

This clonotype was seen many times. V is TRBV20-1 and J is TRBJ2-1, with 14 bases fitting TRBD2. There are 18 residues in the CDR3. Looked up from germline, CDR1 is DFQATT and CDR2 is SNEGSKA (reference sequence). Trimming took 2 bases from V and 6 from J; bases not matched to a gene: 12. Here the CDR3 reads CSARRSLGLAGVSNEQFF. The DNA for the CDR3 is TGCAGTGCTAGACGCAGTCTGGGACTAGCGGGAGTCAGCAATGAGCAGTTCTTC.

This clonotype has a handful of counts. This rearrangement joins TRBV7-2 to TRBJ2-3, with D maybe TRBD1 (6 bases). The CDR3 runs to 16 residues. Between the trimmed V and J ends, which lost 3 bases and 2 bases, there was a span of 15 bases. Germline CDR1 reads SGHTA; CDR2 reads FQGNSA. The CDR3 sequence: CASSFRMRGYTDTQYF. CDR3 sequence (DNA): TGTGCCAGCAGCTTCCGGATGAGGGGGTACACAGATACGCAGTATTTT.

This clonotype was observed a handful of times. The rearrangement joins TRBV10-3 to TRBJ1-4; 11 nucleotides line up with TRBD1. The germline V gene encodes CDR1 ENHRY and CDR2 SYGVKD. With V trimmed by 0 bases and J by 7 bases, 7 bases remained unmatched. The CDR3 has 17 residues. CDR3 region: CAISESKPGTGGEKLFF. The DNA for the CDR3 is TGTGCCATCAGTGAGTCGAAACCCGGGACAGGGGGTGAAAAACTGTTTTTT.

The sample holds many counts of this clonotype. The genes are TRBV11-3 and TRBJ1-1; 8 bases are a match to TRBD1. V lost 4 bases, J lost 5 bases, and 9 bases stayed unmatched. The CDR3 contains 15 residues. Per the germline V gene, CDR1 is SGHNT and CDR2 is YENEEA. The CDR3 DNA follows: TGTGCCAGCAGCTCTGGACAGGGCAAGGCGACTGAAGCTTTCTTT. This gives the protein CASSSGQGKATEAFF.

V is TRBV7-2 and J is TRBJ2-7; 14 bases align to TRBD2. V dropped 5 bases and J dropped 5; count of bases not matched to a gene: 8. The CDR3 extends over 16 amino acids. Germline CDR1 SGHTA, CDR2 FQGNSA. The CDR3 protein is CASSRPGLAGVNEQYF. The CDR3 nucleotides are TGTGCCAGCAGCAGACCGGGACTAGCGGGAGTGAACGAGCAGTACTTC.

This clonotype came up many times. The V call is TRBV27, the J call TRBJ2-1; possibly TRBD1 for D (6 bases). V shed 2 bases and J shed 13 bases, with 12 bases lying between them. The CDR3 has 12 residues. CDR1 and CDR2 from the germline V gene are MNHEY and SMNVEV (reference sequence). CDR3 in DNA: TGTGCCAGCAGTTTACCTCAGGGGAAACAGTTCTTC. It yields the protein CASSLPQGKQFF.

This clonotype was recorded many times. V is TRBV12-3 or TRBV12-4 and J is TRBJ2-7; D may be TRBD1 or TRBD2 (5 bases each). The CDR3 is 14 residues long. With 5 bases removed from V and 3 bases from J, the gap between germline ends came to 14 bases. The DNA of the CDR3 is TGTGCCAGCAGTCCGACGGGACCGATCTACGAGCAGTACTTC. Translating gives CASSPTGPIYEQYF.

The table lists this clonotype with a few counts. The chain has TRBV7-2 and TRBJ1-1; 10 bases align to TRBD1. The CDR3 spans 15 residues. Germline CDR1 reads SGHTA; CDR2 reads FQGNSA. J was trimmed by 4 bases and V by 3 bases; bases with no gene match: 5. CDR3: CASSFWTGGFTEAFF. Written as DNA, the CDR3 is TGTGCCAGCAGCTTTTGGACAGGGGGATTCACTGAAGCTTTCTTT.

This clonotype was picked up many times. The chain links TRBV5-1 to TRBJ2-4; tentatively, D is TRBD1 (5 bases). The CDR3 has 15 amino acids. CDR1 is SGHRS, CDR2 YFSETQ, per germline. The V end was cut by 4 bases, the J end by 9 bases, with 20 bases between. The CDR3 bases are TGCGCCAGCAGCCCTTCCTTTAGGGGTTCGAGCATTCAGTACTTC. It is translated as CASSPSFRGSSIQYF.

This clonotype was recorded a few times. The V gene is TRBV9, the J gene TRBJ2-1; D might be TRBD1 (6 bases). The CDR3 is made up of 14 amino acids. Germline V gene sequence: CDR1 SGDLS, CDR2 YYNGEE. The V end was cut by 3 bases, the J end by 4 bases, with 11 bases between. The CDR3 nucleotides are TGTGCCAGCAGCGCAGGGGATGGATACAATGAGCAGTTCTTC. It codes for CASSAGDGYNEQFF.

This clonotype was seen ten or more times. This chain uses TRBV3-1 with TRBJ1-2; 9 positions agree with TRBD1. Unmatched junction bases numbered 5, after V lost 2 bases and J lost 4 bases. The CDR3 consists of 15 residues. Per the germline V gene, CDR1 is LGHDT and CDR2 is YNNKEL (reference sequence). The DNA for the CDR3 is TGTGCCAGCAGCCAACGGGGGACAGGGCGCTATGGCTACACCTTC. Its protein is CASSQRGTGRYGYTF.

The rearrangement links TRBV13 to TRBJ2-2; TRBD2 matches 7 bases. The V segment lost 5 bases and the J segment 3 bases; nucleotides outside the gene matches: 3. The CDR3 totals 14 residues. From germline, CDR1 is PRHDT and CDR2 FYEKMQ (reference sequence). CDR3 sequence reads: CASSQRGDTGELFF. The CDR3 coding sequence is TGTGCCAGCAGCCAACGGGGGGACACCGGGGAGCTGTTTTTT.

This clonotype was seen repeatedly, ten times or more. The rearrangement uses TRBV2 and TRBJ2-2; 9 positions match TRBD1. This CDR3 region has 14 residues. V lost 11 bases and J lost 2; bases outside the gene matches: 6. CDR1 is SNHLY and CDR2 is FYNNEI in the germline V gene. The CDR3 sequence: CASHRGQNTGELFF. The DNA for the CDR3 is TGTGCCTCCCACAGGGGGCAAAACACCGGGGAGCTGTTTTTT.

The chain has TRBV5-1 and TRBJ2-2; D possibly corresponds to TRBD1 (6 bases). The ends were cut back, 4 bases at V and 4 bases at J, with 11 bases in the middle. The germline V gene encodes CDR1 SGHRS and CDR2 YFSETQ. This CDR3 is 14 amino acids long. CDR3 region: CASSEDSRTGELFF. CDR3 sequence (DNA): TGCGCCAGCAGCGAGGACAGTCGCACCGGGGAGCTGTTTTTT.

This clonotype was picked up a small number of times. The chain couples TRBV11-3 to TRBJ1-6; 9 bases match TRBD1. Unmatched junction bases numbered 4, after V lost 3 bases and J lost 4 bases. The CDR3 sequence is 16 residues long. Germline CDR1 is SGHNT and CDR2 is YENEEA. In DNA, the CDR3 is TGTGCCAGCAGCTTGGGACAGGGAGAATATAATTCACCCCTCCACTTT. This codes for CASSLGQGEYNSPLHF.

This clonotype was recorded many times. The chain links TRBV7-9 to TRBJ1-2; D uncertain. V dropped 5 bases and J dropped 2 bases, with 15 bases sitting between them. The CDR3 length is 15 residues. Germline CDR1 SEHNR, CDR2 FQNEAQ (reference sequence). CDR3 in amino acids: CASSGGLTTNYGYTF. Written as DNA, the CDR3 is TGTGCCAGCAGCGGAGGACTCACTACAAACTATGGCTACACCTTC.

This clonotype was observed many times. J is TRBJ1-2 and V is TRBV7-8; a possible D gene is TRBD1 (5 bases). V lost 7 bases to trimming and J lost 6 bases, with 15 bases between them. CDR1 and CDR2 from the germline V gene are SGHVS and FQNEAQ. The CDR3 loop spans 13 amino acids. The CDR3 DNA reads as TGTGCCAGCACCAAGACAGATCAGGATGGCTACACCTTC. Its translation is CASTKTDQDGYTF.